Included here is one TCR beta chain sequence, with context. What it binds is not known. Sequence at one end of the junction differs from germline and may be a read error. A primer matching the constant region was used to make TCR beta cDNA from approximately 520 ng of total RNA. Slightly modified ARM-PCR served as the procedure for the TCR beta libraries. These libraries came from three rounds of nested multiplex PCR. TRBV1-TRBV30 forward primers paired with a C-beta reverse primer were used in the first two PCR rounds, which ran about 11 cycles each. MiXCR was run by TCRdb on the multiplex PCR reads, yielding one entry per CDR3 protein. The profile shows approximately 110,000 distinct CDR3 sequences, roughly 69% of them singletons. CDR1 and CDR2 from the germline V gene are SGHRS and YFSETQ. This CDR3 contains 16 residues. From roughly 18-30 mg of unsorted bulk tissue, DNA and RNA were co-extracted together.

This specimen belongs to a study of tumor-infiltrating lymphocytes in primary liver carcinoma. Broader study findings: Tumor specimens were characterized by a significantly higher top-250-clone fraction than blood (p = 0.039).

What was sequenced was liver tumor tissue from sampling region 1. The subset: tumor region T1, superior pole. The chain links TRBV5-1 to TRBJ2-7; 9 bases are shared with TRBD2. The sequence came from a woman between 55 and 75 years old with primary liver carcinoma and hepatitis B virus infection. The CDR3: CARSLVAGGGYEEQYF. The CDR3 nucleotides read TGCGCCCGCAGCTTGGTTGCGGGAGGGGGGTACGAGGAGCAGTACTTC. The entire variable domain, with the rest obtained from reference TRBV5-1 and TRBJ2-7, is as follows: KAGVTQTPRYLIKTRGQQVTLSCSPISGHRSVSWYQQTPGQGLQFLFEYFSETQRNKGNFPGRFSGRQFSNSRSEMNVSTLELGDSALYLCARSLVAGGGYEEQYFGPGTRLTVT.